This T cell receptor (beta chain) was identified during a study of blood T cell repertoires in COVID-19. Study overall: The study drew acute and convalescent COVID-19 samples from the United States, Italy and Spain. T cells, B-cell-depleted T cells, or PBMCs provided the cDNA or gDNA that served as material.

Assay used: immunoSEQ multiplex PCR; TCRdb lists only in-frame clones, some missing. The sample yields about 140,000 clones, about 87% seen once. This CDR3 is 16 amino acids long. CDR1 and CDR2 (germline): SGHNT, YENEEA. Losses at the gene ends were 5 bases for V and 4 bases for J; bases not matched to a gene: 5. Followed longitudinally, the Seattle patients had been enrolled during active infection. The chain couples TRBV11-3 to TRBJ2-3, with 14 positions matching TRBD2. This clonotype was obtained from a human donor with COVID-19, enrolled during active disease. The donor label of this sample is uncertain. The material sequenced was peripheral blood. In DNA, the CDR3 is TGTGCCAGCAGCCCCGGGACTAGCGGGAGATCAGATACGCAGTATTTT. Translated: CASSPGTSGRSDTQYF.